A selection of T cell receptor beta chains follows, all from one sample in a study of T-cell memory formation after mild COVID-19. TCRdb fed the 5' RACE reads into MiXCR, producing one record per CDR3 protein. The sample records 300,000 to 400,000 distinct CDR3 sequences, about an eighth being singletons. The sample consisted of PBMCs or a T cell subset sorted from them (not recorded which). The receptor set was obtained from a man between 18 and 35 years old who had mild COVID-19 (a few samples of this study predate the infection). Cell type and time point are not known. The CDR3 runs from the conserved cysteine through the conserved F or W. A D gene is named only where the DNA matches it firmly.

TRBJ2-3 | - | TRBV15 | CATSRGDGDTDTQYF
TRBJ1-6 | - | TRBV4-2 | CASSQVQSYNSPLHF
TRBJ2-5 | TRBD2 | TRBV4-3 | CASSRSTASGGETQYF
TRBJ1-2 | - | TRBV28 | CASTEGGYGYTF
TRBJ2-3 | - | TRBV29-1 | CSVVRGAEDTQYF
TRBJ2-5 | - | TRBV5-8 | CASSLVGQETQYF
TRBJ2-2 | TRBD1 | TRBV9 | CASSPTTGSFGTGELFF
TRBJ2-2 | - | TRBV7-2 | CASSPPKANTGELFF
TRBJ1-5 | TRBD1 | TRBV15 | CATSRAKGAQPQHF
TRBJ1-1 | - | TRBV10-3 | CATRLSGDTEAFF
TRBJ2-1 | TRBD1 | TRBV2 | CAREGGRGEQFF
TRBJ2-3 | - | TRBV11-1 | CASSLRLWGKMNTQYF
TRBJ1-5 | - | TRBV7-9 | CASSASTGYQPQHF
TRBJ2-7 | - | TRBV11-2 | CASGQGGYYEQYF
TRBJ2-7 | - | TRBV27 | CASSHTPSYEQYF
TRBJ2-1 | - | TRBV7-2 | CASSLAASLHNEQFF
TRBJ1-2 | TRBD1 | TRBV7-9 | CASSLKDRGSYGYTF
TRBJ1-6 | - | TRBV20-1 | CSASGQNNSPLHF
TRBJ2-1 | TRBD2 | TRBV29-1 | CSVDPSGGAEQFF
TRBJ2-1 | - | TRBV5-4 | CASSLEGNSYNEQFF
TRBJ2-7 | - | TRBV4-3 | CASSQDQRVDEQYF
TRBJ1-4 | - | TRBV20-1 | CAGGEAEKLFF
TRBJ2-1 | TRBD2 | TRBV6-5 | CASSYHLAGDEQFF
TRBJ2-3 | TRBD2 | TRBV7-2 | CASSFGSGGAGTQYF
TRBJ2-3 | TRBD2 | TRBV10-1 | CASSGSRGSTDTQYF
TRBJ1-2 | TRBD1 | TRBV20-1 | CSAPTFDRAYGYTF
TRBJ1-1 | - | TRBV7-9 | CASSPMVSENTEAFF
TRBJ1-4 | - | TRBV12-3/TRBV12-4 | CASSLPGNEKLFF
TRBJ1-4 | - | TRBV4-3 | CASSQDGGTNEKLFF
TRBJ2-1 | - | TRBV7-3 | CASSLEVGGEQFF
TRBJ2-1 | - | TRBV5-1 | CASSPGVNEQFF
TRBJ2-1 | TRBD2 | TRBV6-1 | CASSGTSGTSYNEQFF
TRBJ2-7 | TRBD1 | TRBV5-4 | CASSLDREYEQYF
TRBJ2-1 | - | TRBV30 | CAWSRLHGGEQFF
TRBJ2-7 | - | TRBV14 | CASSQRPTGRQYF
TRBJ1-2 | - | TRBV11-2 | CASRLTSTRGYYGYTF
TRBJ2-2 | - | TRBV30 | CAWRASGELFF
TRBJ1-4 | - | TRBV7-8 | CASSLRGGSVRTNEKLFF
TRBJ2-1 | - | TRBV15 | CATSRAGIRPFF
TRBJ1-4 | TRBD1 | TRBV19 | CASSDRGRRGNEKLFF
TRBJ2-5 | TRBD1 | TRBV9 | CASSVGDREETQYF